This T cell receptor beta chain was identified during a study of T cells in Graves' hyperthyroidism and ophthalmopathy. General study points: Blood also carried most thyroid clonotypes expanded above 0.001.

What was amplified from RNA transcripts were TCR beta CDR3 regions. The primer set for the first-round RT-PCR of the TCR CDR3 was HTBI. TCRdb re-called the multiplex PCR reads with MiXCR, one entry per CDR3 protein. The repertoire holds a few hundred thousand distinct CDR3 sequences, with roughly 14% as singletons. In this sample, this clonotype turned up many times. Its antigen is not identified. Diagnoses were made from clinical symptoms, serum measures (thyroxine and TRAb), thyroid ultrasound and orbital computed tomography. Around 10 ml of fresh peripheral blood supplied the PBMCs. Germline CDR1 and CDR2: DFQATT and SNEGSKA (reference sequence). The CDR3 covers 14 residues. V gave up 0 bases and J gave up 0 bases, with 6 bases separating them.

This receptor was taken from a woman aged 25 to 39 with Graves' hyperthyroidism. Source material: blood. The chain employs TRBV20-1 and TRBJ2-1, with D hard to call. The CDR3 here is CSAREPPSYNEQFF. CDR3 sequence (DNA): TGCAGTGCTAGAGAGCCTCCCTCCTACAATGAGCAGTTCTTC.